This TCR beta chain comes out of a study of shared clonotypes between healthy human individuals (TCRdb year 2020). Background for the entire study: The cohort comprised two women and three men aged 18 to 49 years. For each donor, CD4 naive and CD4 memory were each given three plates, CD8 naive was given two plates, and CD8 memory was given one plate. Blood TCR repertoires of about five healthy adults were deeply sequenced to estimate repertoire size and the extent of clonotype sharing between individuals. To increase sequencing depth and limit assay-specific biases, TCR repertoire library preparation and sequencing were carried out by different laboratories using diverse techniques. Each donor's leukapheresis produced roughly between about 0.9 and 9.5 billion PBMCs.

TCR CDR3 regions were amplified from genomic DNA by multiplex PCR using the deep immunoSEQ assay. Extracted genomic DNA from each cell subset was spread evenly across all wells of several immunoSEQ 96-well plates, with each plate serving as a replicate. Each replicate PCR for sorted subsets received about 220 ng genomic DNA, equal to about 30,000 T cell genomes. Purified libraries were quantified with a Qubit 3.0 fluorometer, sized on a Bioanalyzer 2100, and re-quantified with the KAPA Library Quantification kit. Every immunoSEQ 96-well plate was sequenced on a separate single-read 150-cycle Illumina NextSeq 550 flow cell. For the original study's pipeline: Because the immunoSEQ output held only junctional sequences and lacked quality scores, the filtering could not match the filtering applied to full-length reads. To assign V/J genes and CDR3, sequences were annotated using PyIR, a Python wrapper for IgBLAST v1.9, with IMGT germline references. Reads were removed for weak V/J assignments (E-value above 1e-6), missing CDR3, stop codons, out-of-frame junctions, or ambiguous translated residues. A V3J clonotype was defined by an identical inferred V gene, J gene, and CDR3 amino acid sequence. Percentage overlap between repertoires was computed as shared unique clonotypes divided by the size of the smaller repertoire. Three approaches were used to assess repertoire richness: RTK rarefaction, the Chao1 estimator, and Recon v2.1 estimates of unobserved clonotypes. For all TCRbeta clonotypes obtained by the gDNA method from four donors, generation probabilities were computed with OLGA. Imported from immuneACCESS, the table was reduced by TCRdb to in-frame sequences with V and J called. These copies leave out some clones; in studies compared against another copy, an unresolved V gene accounts for under half, and the cause of the remainder is not known. V and J calls and clone size are as listed in that table; D and trimming were resolved from the DNA. In all, the sample holds 1 million to 1.2 million clones, and 77% of those were seen once. Clones ranked in the top ten supply roughly 0.83% of the sample.

Turning to this clone: This receptor's antigen is unknown. No clone much larger than this one lies a single base away; base qualities are absent.

The donors were healthy, HIV-negative adults who had no recently reported acute infections or vaccinations. Only Caucasian adults living in Nashville, Tennessee, USA were represented among the donors. CD4+ T cells were enriched by magnetic negative selection; naive cells were then positively selected on CD45RA, and the negative fraction formed the memory subset. Blood was collected by leukapheresis, and PBMCs were isolated by Ficoll-Histopaque density gradient centrifugation and then cryopreserved in liquid nitrogen vapor phase. Analytical flow cytometry was used to check the purity and quantity of each magnetically sorted T cell population. Genomic DNA was isolated from each sorted fraction and quantified by UV absorbance on a Nanodrop 2000c. Study-level results and caveats: Naive subsets generally had larger estimated clonotype richness than memory subsets. When four donors were compared, the shared fraction of clonotypes was 5% to 6.5% for naive CD4, 3.5% for naive CD8, roughly 2.5% for memory CD4, and 0.35% to 0.5% for memory CD8. Rarefaction of sorted-subset datasets indicated incomplete sequencing despite the large sequencing depth. Pairwise subsampling led to the expectation that sequencing depth would affect the degree of clonotype sharing among donors. Because the study included only a small number of donors, the genetic and exposure-history diversity represented was limited. Sampling was restricted to blood, and TCR repertoires in tissues likely differ from the TCR repertoires found in blood. Compared with non-shared clonotypes, the clonotypes found in all four sorted-subset donors had higher generation probabilities.

Trimming leaves V shorter by 6 bases and J shorter by 7 bases, with the junction holding 14 bases beyond the gene matches. CDR1 SQVTM and CDR2 ANQGSEA are derived from the germline V gene. From the cysteine up to the phenylalanine, the CDR3 has a length of 14 residues. Only the CDR3 part of the read is kept: 42 bases, read in frame from the first base. The sequence links TRBV29-1 to TRBJ1-2; the central 7 bases match TRBD1. This clonotype originated in a man in his late teens or twenties in good health. Some clones in this sample may be carry-over from other donors' samples. Specimen: memory CD4+ T cells from PBMCs. What this sample's cell subset or site label stands for: CD45RA-negative fraction. CDR3 sequence: CSVSGEGALFGYTF. The sequenced DNA: TGCAGCGTGAGTGGCGAGGGGGCTCTGTTTGGCTACACCTTC.